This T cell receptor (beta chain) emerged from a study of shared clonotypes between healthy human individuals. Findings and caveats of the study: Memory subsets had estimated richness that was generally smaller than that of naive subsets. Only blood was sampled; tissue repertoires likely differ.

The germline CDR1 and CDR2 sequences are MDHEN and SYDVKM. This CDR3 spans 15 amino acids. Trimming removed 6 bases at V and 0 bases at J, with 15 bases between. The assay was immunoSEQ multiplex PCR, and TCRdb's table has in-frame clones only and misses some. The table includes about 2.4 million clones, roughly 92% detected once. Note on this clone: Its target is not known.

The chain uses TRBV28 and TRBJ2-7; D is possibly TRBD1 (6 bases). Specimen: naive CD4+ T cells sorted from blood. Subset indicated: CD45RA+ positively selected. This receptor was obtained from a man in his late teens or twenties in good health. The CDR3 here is CASSRLGGDSYEQYF. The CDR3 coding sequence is TGTGCCAGCAGCCGATTAGGGGGAGACTCCTACGAGCAGTACTTC.